This is a list of T cell receptor beta chains from one sample in a study of blood T cell repertoires in COVID-19. The method was immunoSEQ multiplex PCR; TCRdb's version includes in-frame clones alone and lacks a portion of them. The sample comprises around 310,000 clones, around 91% of which are singletons, and more than 0.85% rests with the top ten. The sequenced material came from peripheral blood. Receptors were obtained from a woman aged 40 to 55 with COVID-19, enrolled during active disease. CDR3s include the opening cysteine and the closing phenylalanine or tryptophan. Each record gives: V gene, J gene, clone size, D gene, CDR3 protein, CDR3 DNA. The D gene is left open where the match is weak. Clone size appears in some rows only: once, few, many, or a class for an expanded clone.

V: TRBV5-1
J: TRBJ1-1
size: -
D: TRBD1
CDR3: CASTLGARGATEAFF
DNA: TGCGCCAGCACCCTGGGGGCCAGGGGGGCCACTGAAGCTTTCTTT

V: TRBV5-1
J: TRBJ1-1
size: -
D: TRBD1
CDR3: CASSLGTGKLMNTEAFF
DNA: TGCGCCAGCAGCTTGGGGACAGGAAAACTTATGAACACTGAAGCTTTCTTT

V: TRBV7-3
J: TRBJ2-1
size: -
D: -
CDR3: CASTHDAGNEQFF
DNA: TGTGCCAGCACCCATGACGCAGGCAATGAGCAGTTCTTC

V: TRBV19
J: TRBJ1-3
size: -
D: -
CDR3: CASSTDRLSGNTIYF
DNA: TGTGCCAGTAGTACGGACAGACTCTCTGGAAACACCATATATTTT

V: TRBV7-2
J: TRBJ2-3
size: once
D: TRBD2
CDR3: CASRRTSGAWDTQYF
DNA: TGTGCCAGCAGGCGGACTAGCGGGGCCTGGGATACGCAGTATTTT

V: TRBV9
J: TRBJ2-2
size: once
D: -
CDR3: CASSPRQGKNTGELFF
DNA: TGTGCCAGCAGCCCCCGGCAGGGTAAGAACACCGGGGAGCTGTTTTTT

V: TRBV4-3
J: TRBJ1-5
size: -
D: -
CDR3: CASSRQFSNQPQHF
DNA: TGCGCCAGCTCGCGACAGTTTAGCAATCAGCCCCAGCATTTT

V: TRBV28
J: TRBJ1-3
size: -
D: -
CDR3: CASSWPDSRSSSGNTIYF
DNA: TGTGCCAGCAGTTGGCCGGACAGCCGATCGAGCTCTGGAAACACCATATATTTT

V: TRBV30
J: TRBJ1-1
size: -
D: TRBD1
CDR3: CACVPGQGLNTEAFF
DNA: TGTGCCTGTGTCCCGGGACAGGGTTTGAACACTGAAGCTTTCTTT

V: TRBV28
J: TRBJ1-1
size: -
D: TRBD1
CDR3: CASSFQGGANTEAFF
DNA: TGTGCCAGCAGTTTCCAGGGGGGAGCGAACACTGAAGCTTTCTTT

V: TRBV4-1
J: TRBJ2-3
size: -
D: -
CDR3: CASSQVSGTDTQYF
DNA: TGCGCCAGCAGCCAAGTTTCAGGGACAGATACGCAGTATTTT

V: TRBV5-1
J: TRBJ2-1
size: -
D: TRBD1
CDR3: CASSPTDRANNEQFF
DNA: TGCGCCAGCAGCCCCACGGACAGGGCGAACAATGAGCAGTTCTTC

V: TRBV27
J: TRBJ2-1
size: -
D: -
CDR3: CASSLSRGLSYNEQFF
DNA: TGTGCCAGCAGTTTATCGCGCGGGCTCTCCTACAATGAGCAGTTCTTC

V: TRBV28
J: TRBJ1-6
size: -
D: -
CDR3: CAVARVLGDSPLHF
DNA: TGTGCCGTTGCACGGGTCCTGGGTGATTCACCCCTCCACTTT

V: TRBV7-2
J: TRBJ1-2
size: once
D: -
CDR3: CASSPGDYGYTF
DNA: TGTGCCAGCAGCCCGGGGGACTATGGCTACACCTTC

V: TRBV7-8
J: TRBJ2-7
size: -
D: TRBD2
CDR3: CASSSYIGLAGDRYEQYF
DNA: TGTGCCAGCAGCTCCTATATAGGATTAGCGGGAGACAGGTACGAGCAGTACTTC

V: TRBV19
J: TRBJ1-3
size: -
D: -
CDR3: CASSSPGLMGGNTIYF
DNA: TGTGCCAGTAGCTCCCCTGGACTTATGGGAGGAAACACCATATATTTT

V: TRBV5-5
J: TRBJ2-5
size: -
D: TRBD1
CDR3: CASSYDREETQYF
DNA: TGTGCCAGCAGTTACGACAGGGAGGAGACCCAGTACTTC

V: TRBV9
J: TRBJ2-1
size: -
D: TRBD2
CDR3: CASSVAHGGGASYNEQFF
DNA: TGTGCCAGCAGCGTAGCACATGGCGGGGGGGCCAGCTACAATGAGCAGTTCTTC

V: TRBV18
J: TRBJ2-7
size: -
D: -
CDR3: CASSLRDYEQYF
DNA: TGTGCCAGCTCACTCAGGGACTACGAGCAGTACTTC

V: TRBV7-2
J: TRBJ1-4
size: -
D: TRBD1
CDR3: CASSLRQGATNEKLFF
DNA: TGTGCCAGCAGCTTACGACAGGGTGCAACTAATGAAAAACTGTTTTTT

V: TRBV6-6
J: TRBJ2-4
size: -
D: -
CDR3: CASSSFGDIQYF
DNA: TGTGCCAGCAGTTCATTCGGAGACATTCAGTACTTC

V: TRBV15
J: TRBJ2-3
size: -
D: -
CDR3: CATSRDKNTQYF
DNA: TGTGCCACCAGCAGAGATAAAAATACGCAGTATTTT

V: TRBV4-3
J: TRBJ1-6
size: -
D: -
CDR3: CASSQNPRGYNSPLHF
DNA: TGCGCCAGCAGCCAGAACCCGCGGGGGTATAATTCACCCCTCCACTTT

V: TRBV29-1
J: TRBJ1-5
size: once
D: TRBD1
CDR3: CSVRTGSTQPQHF
DNA: TGCAGCGTGAGGACAGGGAGCACTCAGCCCCAGCATTTT